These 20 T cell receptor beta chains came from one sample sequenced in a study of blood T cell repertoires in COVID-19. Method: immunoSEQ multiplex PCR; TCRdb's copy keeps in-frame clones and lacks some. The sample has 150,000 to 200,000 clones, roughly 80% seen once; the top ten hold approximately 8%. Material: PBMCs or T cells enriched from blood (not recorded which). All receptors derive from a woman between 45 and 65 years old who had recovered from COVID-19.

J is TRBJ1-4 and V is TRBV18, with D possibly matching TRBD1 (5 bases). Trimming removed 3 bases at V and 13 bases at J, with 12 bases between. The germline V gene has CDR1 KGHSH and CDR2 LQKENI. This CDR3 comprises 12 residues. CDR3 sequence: CASSPAGELLFF. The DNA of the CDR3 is TGTGCCAGCTCACCGGCGGGGGAGTTACTGTTTTTT.

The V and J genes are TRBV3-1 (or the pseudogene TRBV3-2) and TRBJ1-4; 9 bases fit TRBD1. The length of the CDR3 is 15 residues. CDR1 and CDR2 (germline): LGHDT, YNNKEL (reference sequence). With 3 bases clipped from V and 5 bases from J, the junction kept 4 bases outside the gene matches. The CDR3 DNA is TGTGCCAGCAGCCAGGGACAGGGCTTCAATGAAAAACTGTTTTTT. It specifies CASSQGQGFNEKLFF.

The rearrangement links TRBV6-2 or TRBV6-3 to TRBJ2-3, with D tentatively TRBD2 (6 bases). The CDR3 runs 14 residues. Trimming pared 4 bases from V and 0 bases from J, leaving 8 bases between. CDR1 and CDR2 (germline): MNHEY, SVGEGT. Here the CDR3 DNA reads TGTGCCAGCAGTTTCGGGGGAAGCACAGATACGCAGTATTTT. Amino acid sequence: CASSFGGSTDTQYF.

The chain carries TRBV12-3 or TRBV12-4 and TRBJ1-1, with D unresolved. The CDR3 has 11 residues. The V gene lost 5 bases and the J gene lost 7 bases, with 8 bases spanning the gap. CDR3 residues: CASSLRNEAFF. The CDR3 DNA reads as TGTGCCAGCAGTCTAAGAAATGAAGCTTTCTTT.

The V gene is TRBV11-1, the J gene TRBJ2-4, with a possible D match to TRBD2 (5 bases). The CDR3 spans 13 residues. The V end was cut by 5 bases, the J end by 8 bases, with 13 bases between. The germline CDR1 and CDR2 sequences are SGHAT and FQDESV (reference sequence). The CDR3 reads CASSEDRGHIQYF. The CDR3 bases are TGTGCCAGCAGCGAGGACCGGGGTCACATTCAGTACTTC.

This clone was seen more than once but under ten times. Here the CDR3 DNA reads TGTGCCAGCAGGGGGGACAGTGTTGAAAAACTGTTTTTT. Encoded protein: CASRGDSVEKLFF. The chain employs TRBV28 and TRBJ1-4, with 7 bases aligning to TRBD1. The germline gives CDR1 MDHEN, CDR2 SYDVKM. Germline trimming cut 6 bases from V and 7 bases from J; bases unmatched to any gene: 5. The CDR3 has 13 amino acids. Drawing the rest from reference TRBV28 and TRBJ1-4, the complete variable domain is DVKVTQSSRYLVKRTGEKVFLECVQDMDHENMFWYRQDPGLGLRLIYFSYDVKMKEKGDIPEGYSVSREKKERFSLILESASTNQTSMYLCASRGDSVEKLFFGSGTQLSVL.

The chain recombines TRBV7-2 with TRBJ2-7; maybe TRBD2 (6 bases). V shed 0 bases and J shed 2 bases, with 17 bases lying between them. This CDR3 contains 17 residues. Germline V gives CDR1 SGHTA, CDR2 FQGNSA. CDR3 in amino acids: CASSLAHSNSGPYEQYF. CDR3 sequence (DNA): TGTGCCAGCAGCTTAGCGCATTCTAATAGCGGTCCCTACGAGCAGTACTTC.

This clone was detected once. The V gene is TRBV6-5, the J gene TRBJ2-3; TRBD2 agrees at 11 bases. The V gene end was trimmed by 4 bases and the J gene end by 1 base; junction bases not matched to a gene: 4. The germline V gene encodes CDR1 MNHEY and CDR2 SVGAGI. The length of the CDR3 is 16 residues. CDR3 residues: CASSSSGLAGTDTQYF. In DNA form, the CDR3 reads TGTGCCAGCAGTTCCTCGGGACTAGCGGGCACAGATACGCAGTATTTT.

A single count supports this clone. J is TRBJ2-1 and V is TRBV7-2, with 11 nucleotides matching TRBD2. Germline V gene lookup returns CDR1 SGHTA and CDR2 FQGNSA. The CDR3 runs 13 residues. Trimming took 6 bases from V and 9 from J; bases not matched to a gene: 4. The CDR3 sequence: CASRVGLAGEQFF. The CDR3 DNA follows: TGTGCCAGCAGGGTCGGACTAGCGGGTGAGCAGTTCTTC.

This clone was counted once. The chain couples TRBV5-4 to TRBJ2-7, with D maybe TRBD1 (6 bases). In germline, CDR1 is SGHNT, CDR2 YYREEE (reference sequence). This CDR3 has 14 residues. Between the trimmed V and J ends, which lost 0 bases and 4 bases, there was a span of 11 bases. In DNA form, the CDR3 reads TGTGCCAGCAGCTTGGAACAGGGTGAATACGAGCAGTACTTC. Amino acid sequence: CASSLEQGEYEQYF.

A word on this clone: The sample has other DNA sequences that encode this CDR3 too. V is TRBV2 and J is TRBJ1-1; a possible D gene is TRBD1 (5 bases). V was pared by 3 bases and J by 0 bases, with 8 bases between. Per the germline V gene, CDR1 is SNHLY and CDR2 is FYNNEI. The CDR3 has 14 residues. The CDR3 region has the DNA TGTGCCAGCAGTGAGCAGGGAATGAACACTGAAGCTTTCTTT. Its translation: CASSEQGMNTEAFF.

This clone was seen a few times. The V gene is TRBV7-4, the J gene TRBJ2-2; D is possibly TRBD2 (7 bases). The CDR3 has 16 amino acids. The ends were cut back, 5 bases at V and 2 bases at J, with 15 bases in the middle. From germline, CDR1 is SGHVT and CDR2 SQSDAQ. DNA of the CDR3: TGTGCCAGCAGCGCTAGGGGGGGTGTAAACACCGGGGAGCTGTTTTTT. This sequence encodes CASSARGGVNTGELFF. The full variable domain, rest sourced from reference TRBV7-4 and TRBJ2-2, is GAGVSQSPRYKVAKRGRDVALRCDSISGHVTLYWYRQTLGQGSEVLTYSQSDAQRDKSGRPSGRFSAERPERSVSTLKIQRTEQGDSAVYLCASSARGGVNTGELFFGEGSRLTVL.

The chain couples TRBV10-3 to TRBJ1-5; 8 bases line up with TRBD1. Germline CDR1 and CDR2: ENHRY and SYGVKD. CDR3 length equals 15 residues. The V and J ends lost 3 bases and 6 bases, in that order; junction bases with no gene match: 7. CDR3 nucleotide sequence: TGTGCCATCAGTGATGGCAGGGGGCAGGCTCAGCCCCAGCATTTT. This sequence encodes CAISDGRGQAQPQHF.

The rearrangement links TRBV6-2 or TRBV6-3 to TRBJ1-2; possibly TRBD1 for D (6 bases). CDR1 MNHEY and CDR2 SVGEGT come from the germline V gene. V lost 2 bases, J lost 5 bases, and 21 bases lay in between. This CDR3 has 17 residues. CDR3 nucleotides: TGTGCCAGCAGTTACCCCCCGACAGGAAACGTCCGTTATGGCTACACCTTC. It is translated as CASSYPPTGNVRYGYTF.

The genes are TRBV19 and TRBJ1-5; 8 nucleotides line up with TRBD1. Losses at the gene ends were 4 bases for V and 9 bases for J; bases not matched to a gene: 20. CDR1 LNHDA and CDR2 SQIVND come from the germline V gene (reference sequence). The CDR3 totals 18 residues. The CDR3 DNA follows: TGTGCCAGTAGTAGATCCGGACAGGGTTTGTTTGTTGCGTTGCCCCAGCATTTT. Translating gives CASSRSGQGLFVALPQHF. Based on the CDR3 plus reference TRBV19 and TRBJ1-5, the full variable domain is DGGITQSPKYLFRKEGQNVTLSCEQNLNHDAMYWYRQDPGQGLRLIYYSQIVNDFQKGDIAEGYSVSREKKESFPLTVTSAQKNPTAFYLCASSRSGQGLFVALPQHFGDGTRLSIL.

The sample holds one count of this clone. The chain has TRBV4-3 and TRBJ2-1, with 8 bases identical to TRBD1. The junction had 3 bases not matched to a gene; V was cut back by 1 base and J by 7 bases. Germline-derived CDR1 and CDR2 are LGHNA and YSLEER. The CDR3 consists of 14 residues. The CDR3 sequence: CASSQGTGWNEQFF. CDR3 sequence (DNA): TGCGCCAGCAGCCAAGGGACAGGGTGGAATGAGCAGTTCTTC.

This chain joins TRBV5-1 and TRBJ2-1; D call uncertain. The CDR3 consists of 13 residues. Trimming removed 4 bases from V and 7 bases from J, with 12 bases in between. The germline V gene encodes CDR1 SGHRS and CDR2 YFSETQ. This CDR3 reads CASSPILENEQFF. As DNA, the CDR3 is TGCGCCAGCAGCCCCATTCTGGAGAATGAGCAGTTCTTC.

The DNA of the CDR3 is TGTGCCAGCAGCAAAGGGGGAGAGGACTCCTACGAGCAGTACTTC. Its translation is CASSKGGEDSYEQYF. This chain uses TRBV21-1 with TRBJ2-7; the D call in the table, TRBD2, was not verified against the DNA. TRBV21-1 is deemed a pseudogene. The length of the CDR3 is 15 residues.

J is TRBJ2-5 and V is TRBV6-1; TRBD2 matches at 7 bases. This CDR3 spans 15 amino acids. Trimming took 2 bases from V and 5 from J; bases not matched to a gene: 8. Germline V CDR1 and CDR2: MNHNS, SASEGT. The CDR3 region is CASSESAGVGETQYF. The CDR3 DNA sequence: TGTGCCAGCAGTGAATCGGCGGGAGTAGGGGAGACCCAGTACTTC.

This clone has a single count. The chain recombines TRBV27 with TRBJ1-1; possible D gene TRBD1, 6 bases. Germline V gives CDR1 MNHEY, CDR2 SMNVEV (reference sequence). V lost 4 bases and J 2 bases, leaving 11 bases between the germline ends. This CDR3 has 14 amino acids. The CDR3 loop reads CASSSLTGNTEAFF. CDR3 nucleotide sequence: TGTGCCAGCAGTTCATTGACAGGCAACACTGAAGCTTTCTTT.